Listed below are T cell receptor beta chains from one sample, sequenced in a study of T cell repertoires in cytomegalovirus infection. No antigen has been assigned to these receptors. A single record per CDR3 protein comes from TCRdb applying MiXCR to the reads. The table has fewer than 950,000 distinct CDR3 sequences, about 33% seen once. Here the sequenced sample was cultured CD8+ T cells from PBMCs, taken from culture after CMV antigen stimulation. These receptor sequences come from a human donor in good health (CMV status not recorded). Some clones in this sample may be carry-over from other donors' samples. Both conserved end residues are part of each CDR3.

TRBJ2-1 | TRBV12-3/TRBV12-4 | CASTTGQGAVEQFF
TRBJ2-1 | TRBV27 | CASSFQGDEQFF
TRBJ2-7 | TRBV6-6 | CASNPGPASSYEQYF
TRBJ1-1 | TRBV7-6 | CASSLDRGFRNTEAFF
TRBJ1-2 | TRBV12-3/TRBV12-4 | CASSLGYGYTF
TRBJ2-2 | TRBV12-3/TRBV12-4 | CASSLGPGAGELFF
TRBJ2-7 | TRBV19 | CASSPGHFYEQYF
TRBJ1-1 | TRBV12-3/TRBV12-4 | CASSLTKNTEAFF
TRBJ2-7 | TRBV7-2 | CASSLNGVREQYF
TRBJ1-6 | TRBV5-1 | CASSPGEVNSPLHF
TRBJ2-2 | TRBV10-3 | CAISDRDYRDTGELFF
TRBJ2-1 | TRBV6-8 | CASSYTYGYNEQFF
TRBJ1-2 | TRBV7-9 | CASRPPGGHLTYGYTF
TRBJ2-1 | TRBV7-2 | CASSHGVVSSYNEQFF
TRBJ1-2 | TRBV27 | CASRLKATPPNYGYTF
TRBJ2-2 | TRBV4-1 | CASGRNTGELFF
TRBJ1-1 | TRBV5-1 | CASSLADGEQGKWRTEAFF
TRBJ2-1 | TRBV5-6 | CASSFQGGEQFF
TRBJ1-6 | TRBV4-2 | CASRHINTRSPLHF
TRBJ2-5 | TRBV7-2 | CASSIGATGFETQYF
TRBJ1-2 | TRBV19 | CASSIDESTLTF
TRBJ2-1 | TRBV7-8 | CASGGSTPIYSDPMGIGEQFF
TRBJ2-1 | TRBV27 | CASSFTSAAGNEQFF
TRBJ1-2 | TRBV6-6 | CASIQDRIYGYTF
TRBJ2-3 | TRBV19 | CASSIFPPAITDTQYF
TRBJ2-1 | TRBV2 | CASSGSGANHYNEQFF
TRBJ2-3 | TRBV7-6 | CASSLGASDTQYF
TRBJ1-1 | TRBV6-1 | CASSELGGHHTEAFF
TRBJ1-2 | TRBV6-1 | CASLGVRAGYTF